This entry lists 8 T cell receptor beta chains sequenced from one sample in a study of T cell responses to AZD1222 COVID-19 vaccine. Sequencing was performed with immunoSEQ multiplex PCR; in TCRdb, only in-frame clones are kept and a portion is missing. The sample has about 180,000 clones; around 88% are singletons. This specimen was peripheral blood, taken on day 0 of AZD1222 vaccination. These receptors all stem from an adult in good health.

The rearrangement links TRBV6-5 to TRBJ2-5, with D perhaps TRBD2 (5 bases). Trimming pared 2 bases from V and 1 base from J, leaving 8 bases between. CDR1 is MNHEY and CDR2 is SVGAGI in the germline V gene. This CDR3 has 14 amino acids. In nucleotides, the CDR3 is TGTGCCAGCAGTTACGACTACACCCAAGAGACCCAGTACTTC. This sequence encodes CASSYDYTQETQYF.

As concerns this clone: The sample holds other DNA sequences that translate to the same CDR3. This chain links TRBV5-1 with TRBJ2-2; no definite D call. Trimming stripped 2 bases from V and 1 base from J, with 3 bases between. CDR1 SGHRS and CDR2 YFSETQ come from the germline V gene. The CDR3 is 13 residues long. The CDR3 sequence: CASSFGNTGELFF. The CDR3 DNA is TGCGCCAGCAGCTTTGGGAACACCGGGGAGCTGTTTTTT.

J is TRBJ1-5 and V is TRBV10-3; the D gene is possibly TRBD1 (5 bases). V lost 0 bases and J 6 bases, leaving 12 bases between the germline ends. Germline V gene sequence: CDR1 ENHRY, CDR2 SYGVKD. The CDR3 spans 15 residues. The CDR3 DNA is TGTGCCATCAGTGAGTCTGGGGGAATGCGTCAGCCCCAGCATTTT. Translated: CAISESGGMRQPQHF.

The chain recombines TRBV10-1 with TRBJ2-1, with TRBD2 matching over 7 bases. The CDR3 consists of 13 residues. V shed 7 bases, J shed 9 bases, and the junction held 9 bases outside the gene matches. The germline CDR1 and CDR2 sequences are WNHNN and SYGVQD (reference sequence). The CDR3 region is CASIGAGDPEQFF. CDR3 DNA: TGCGCCAGCATCGGGGCGGGAGATCCTGAGCAGTTCTTC.

The CDR3 nucleotides read TGTGCCAGCAGCTTGGCCATAAACGAGCAGTACTTC. It is translated as CASSLAINEQYF. The V and J genes are TRBV5-5 and TRBJ2-7; the D is unclear. CDR1 is SGHKS, CDR2 YYEKEE, per germline (reference sequence). The ends were cut back, 0 bases at V and 5 bases at J, with 6 bases in the middle. The CDR3 has 12 residues.

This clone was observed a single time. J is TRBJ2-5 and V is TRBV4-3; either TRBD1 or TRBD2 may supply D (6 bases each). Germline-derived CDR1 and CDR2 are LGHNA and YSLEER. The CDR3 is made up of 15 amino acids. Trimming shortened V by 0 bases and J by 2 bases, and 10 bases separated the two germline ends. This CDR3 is CASSQDRGQQETQYF. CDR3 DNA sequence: TGCGCCAGCAGCCAAGATCGGGGGCAGCAAGAGACCCAGTACTTC.

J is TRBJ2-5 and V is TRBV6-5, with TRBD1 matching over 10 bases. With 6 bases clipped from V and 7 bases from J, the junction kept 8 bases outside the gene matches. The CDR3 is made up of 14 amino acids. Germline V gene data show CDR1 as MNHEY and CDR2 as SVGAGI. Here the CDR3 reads CASSSRDRGLTQYF. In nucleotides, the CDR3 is TGTGCCAGCAGCAGCCGGGACAGGGGCCTGACCCAGTACTTC.

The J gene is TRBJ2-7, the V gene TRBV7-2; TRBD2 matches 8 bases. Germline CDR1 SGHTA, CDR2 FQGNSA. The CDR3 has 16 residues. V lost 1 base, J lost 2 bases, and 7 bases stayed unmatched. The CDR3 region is CASSLDGAGAPYEQYF. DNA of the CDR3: TGTGCCAGCAGCTTAGACGGAGCGGGGGCTCCCTACGAGCAGTACTTC.